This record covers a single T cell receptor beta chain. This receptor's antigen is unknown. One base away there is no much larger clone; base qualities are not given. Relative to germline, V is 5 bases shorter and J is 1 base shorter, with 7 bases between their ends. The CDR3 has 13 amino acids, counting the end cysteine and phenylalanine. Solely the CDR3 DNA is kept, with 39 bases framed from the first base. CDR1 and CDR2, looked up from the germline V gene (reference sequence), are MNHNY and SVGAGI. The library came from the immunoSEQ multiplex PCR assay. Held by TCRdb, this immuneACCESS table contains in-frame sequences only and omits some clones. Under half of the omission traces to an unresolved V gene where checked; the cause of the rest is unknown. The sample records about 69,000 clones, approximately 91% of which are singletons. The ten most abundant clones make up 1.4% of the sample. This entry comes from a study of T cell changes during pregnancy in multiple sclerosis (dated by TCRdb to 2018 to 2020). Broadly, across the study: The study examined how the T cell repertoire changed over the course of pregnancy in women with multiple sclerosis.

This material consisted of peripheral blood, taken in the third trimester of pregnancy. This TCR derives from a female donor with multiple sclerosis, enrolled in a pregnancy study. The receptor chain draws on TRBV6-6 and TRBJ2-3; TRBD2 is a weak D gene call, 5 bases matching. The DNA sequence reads TGTGCCAGCAGTCCCGGGGGCACAGATACGCAGTATTTT. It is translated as CASSPGGTDTQYF.